This T cell receptor (beta chain) was recorded in a study of PD-1 blockade in mismatch repair-deficient tumors. Study background: Patients had approximately 13 mismatch repair-deficient cancer types, all previously treated and progressing. Findings and limits, study-wide: Tumor-resident clones, often undetectable pretreatment in blood, expanded then contracted after pembrolizumab.

A remark on this clone: Antigen: not known.

PCR or immunohistochemistry showed mismatch repair deficiency in every enrolled patient. Three pembrolizumab responders had their TCRs sequenced. Here immunoSEQ multiplex PCR was the method, and the copy in TCRdb shows in-frame clones only, minus some. The sample shows 38,000 or so clones, approximately 85% of them seen only once. This TCR was recovered from an adult with mismatch repair-deficient cancer. Sequenced here: peripheral blood, sampled approximately 1.5 years after starting pembrolizumab.

The CDR3 spells CASSLDSLAGGSEQFF. CDR3 sequence (DNA): TGTGCCAGCAGCTTAGATAGCCTAGCGGGAGGAAGTGAGCAGTTCTTC. The chain carries TRBV7-3 and TRBJ2-1; 11 bases map to TRBD2. V shed 2 bases, J shed 9 bases, and the junction held 9 bases outside the gene matches. Looked up from germline, CDR1 is SGHTA and CDR2 is FQGTGA. The length of the CDR3 is 16 residues.